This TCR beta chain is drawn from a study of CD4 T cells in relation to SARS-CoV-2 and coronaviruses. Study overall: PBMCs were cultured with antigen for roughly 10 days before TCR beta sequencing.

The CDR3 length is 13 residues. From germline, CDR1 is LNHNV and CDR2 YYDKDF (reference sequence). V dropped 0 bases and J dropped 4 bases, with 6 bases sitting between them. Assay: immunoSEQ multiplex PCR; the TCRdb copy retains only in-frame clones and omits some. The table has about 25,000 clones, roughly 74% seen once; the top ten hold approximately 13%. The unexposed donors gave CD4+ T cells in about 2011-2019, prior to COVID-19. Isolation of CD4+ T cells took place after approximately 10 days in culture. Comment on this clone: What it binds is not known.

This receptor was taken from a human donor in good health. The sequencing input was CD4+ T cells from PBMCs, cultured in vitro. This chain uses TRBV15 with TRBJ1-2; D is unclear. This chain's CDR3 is CATSREQPYGYTF. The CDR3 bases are TGTGCCACCAGCAGAGAACAGCCCTATGGCTACACCTTC. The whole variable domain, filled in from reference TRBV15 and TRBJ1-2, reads DAMVIQNPRYQVTQFGKPVTLSCSQTLNHNVMYWYQQKSSQAPKLLFHYYDKDFNNEADTPDNFQSRRPNTSFCFLDIRSPGLGDTAMYLCATSREQPYGYTFGSGTRLTVV.